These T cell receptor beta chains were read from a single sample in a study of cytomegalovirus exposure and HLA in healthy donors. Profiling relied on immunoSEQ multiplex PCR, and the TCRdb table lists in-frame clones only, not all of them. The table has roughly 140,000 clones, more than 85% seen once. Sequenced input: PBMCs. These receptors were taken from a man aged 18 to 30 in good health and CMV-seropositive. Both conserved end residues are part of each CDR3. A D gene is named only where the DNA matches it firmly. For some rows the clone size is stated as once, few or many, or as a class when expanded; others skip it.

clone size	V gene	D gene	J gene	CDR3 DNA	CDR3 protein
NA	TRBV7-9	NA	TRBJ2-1	TGTGCCAGCAGCCTATTGGGGGGTATGGATGAGCAGTTCTTC	CASSLLGGMDEQFF
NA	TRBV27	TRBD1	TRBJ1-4	TGTGCCAGCAGTCCCCGGGACAGGGCCAATGAAAAACTGTTTTTT	CASSPRDRANEKLFF
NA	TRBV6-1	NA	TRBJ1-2	TGTGCCAGCAGTGAAGCAAGGGGAGGCTACACCTTC	CASSEARGGYTF
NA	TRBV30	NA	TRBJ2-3	TGTGCCTGGAGCTTGGGCTTCACAGATACGCAGTATTTT	CAWSLGFTDTQYF
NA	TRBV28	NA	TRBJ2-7	TGTGCCAGCAGCGTTGCTCTGACTAGATCCTACGAGCAGTACTTC	CASSVALTRSYEQYF
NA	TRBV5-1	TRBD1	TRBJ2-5	TGCGCCAGCAGCCCGAGCGGACAGGACCAAGAGACCCAGTACTTC	CASSPSGQDQETQYF
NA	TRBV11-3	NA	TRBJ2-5	TGTGCCAGCAGCTTAAATAGGGGCGCGGAGACCCAGTACTTC	CASSLNRGAETQYF
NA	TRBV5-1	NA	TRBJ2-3	TGCGCCAGCAGCTTGGGAAATAGAGGAGCTCTTAGCACAGATACGCAGTATTTT	CASSLGNRGALSTDTQYF
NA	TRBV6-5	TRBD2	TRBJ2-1	TGTGCCAGCAGGGTAACTAGCGGGAGTTACAATGAGCAGTTCTTC	CASRVTSGSYNEQFF
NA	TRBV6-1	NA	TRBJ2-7	TGTGCCACCGAAATCCGACGGACACCCTACGAGCAGTACTTC	CATEIRRTPYEQYF
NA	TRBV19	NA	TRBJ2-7	TGTGCCAGTAGTATAGACCCCCGGCAGGGATACTACGAGCAGTACTTC	CASSIDPRQGYYEQYF
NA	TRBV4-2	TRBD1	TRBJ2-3	TGTGCCAGCAGCCCCTACGACAGGGCAGAAGCAGATACGCAGTATTTT	CASSPYDRAEADTQYF
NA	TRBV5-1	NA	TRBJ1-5	TGCGCCAGCAGCTTGGAGCCGGGTGGCGGCAATCAGCCCCAGCATTTT	CASSLEPGGGNQPQHF
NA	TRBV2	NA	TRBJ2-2	TGTGCCAGCAGTTCGCTAGGAGGTCACACCGGGGAGCTGTTTTTT	CASSSLGGHTGELFF
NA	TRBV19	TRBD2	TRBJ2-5	TGTGCCAGTAGTGTAGCGGGAGGGCCGGAGACCCAGTACTTC	CASSVAGGPETQYF
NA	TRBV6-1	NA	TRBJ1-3	TGTGCCAGCACCCTCCAGATCGGAAACACCATATATTTT	CASTLQIGNTIYF
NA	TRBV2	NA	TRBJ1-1	TGTGCCAGTCTCAGGGCGGAAAACACTGAAGCTTTCTTT	CASLRAENTEAFF
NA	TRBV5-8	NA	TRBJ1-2	TGTGCCAGCAGCCCGGGTTATGGCTACACCTTC	CASSPGYGYTF
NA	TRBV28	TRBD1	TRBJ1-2	TGTGCCAGCAGCCGGGACAGGGTATTTGACTATGGCTACACCTTC	CASSRDRVFDYGYTF
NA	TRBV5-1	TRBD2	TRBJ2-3	TGCGCCAGCAGCTTGGAGGCTAGCGGGGGCCGCACAGATACGCAGTATTTT	CASSLEASGGRTDTQYF
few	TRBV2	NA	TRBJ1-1	TGTGCCAGCACGGGGGGGACTGAAGCTTTCTTT	CASTGGTEAFF
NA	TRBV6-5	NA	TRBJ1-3	TGTGCCAGCAGTTATACGCCGGACATTCTTGGAAACACCATATATTTT	CASSYTPDILGNTIYF
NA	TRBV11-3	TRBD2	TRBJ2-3	TGTGCCAGCAGCCCCGGGACTAGCGGGCGCACAGATACGCAGTATTTT	CASSPGTSGRTDTQYF
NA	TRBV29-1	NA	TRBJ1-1	TGCAGCCAAACAACTCACAGCCCCGGAGAAGCTTTCTTT	CSQTTHSPGEAFF
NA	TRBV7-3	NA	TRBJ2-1	TGTGCCAGCAGCTTAACGGCCCTCAACTACTACAATGAGCAGTTCTTC	CASSLTALNYYNEQFF
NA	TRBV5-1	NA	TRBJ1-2	TGCGCCAGCAGGGACAGCAACTATGGCTACACCTTC	CASRDSNYGYTF
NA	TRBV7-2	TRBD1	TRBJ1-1	TGTGCCAGCAGCGCGGACAGGGGCCGTGAAGCTTTCTTT	CASSADRGREAFF
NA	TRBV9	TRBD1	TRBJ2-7	TGTGCCAGCAGCGTAGGGACAGGGTTCCACGAGCAGTACTTC	CASSVGTGFHEQYF
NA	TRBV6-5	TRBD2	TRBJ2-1	TGTGCCAGCAGTTACGACACGACTAGCGGGGAAGAGCAGTTCTTC	CASSYDTTSGEEQFF